A selection of T cell receptor beta chains follows, all from one sample in a study of post-analysis software for immune sequencing data. TCRdb fed the PCR reads into MiXCR, producing one record per CDR3 protein. The data contain roughly 600,000 distinct CDR3 sequences, about 40% of them seen just once; the ten biggest clones take up 1.5% to 2%. The sample was blood. The receptors originated from a girl aged 5-17 years with multiple sclerosis. Both conserved end residues are part of each CDR3. The D gene is left open where the match is weak. Part of the rows lack a size; the others show once, few, many or a class for expanded clones.

>.|TRBJ2-1|TRBV2|.
CASSEALLRGPYNEQFF
TGTGCCAGCAGTGAAGCGCTTTTGCGGGGGCCCTACAATGAGCAGTTCTTC
>once|TRBJ1-1|TRBV20-1|.
CSARDNAVNTEAFF
TGCAGTGCTAGAGATAACGCAGTGAACACTGAAGCTTTCTTT
>.|TRBJ1-5|TRBV12-3/TRBV12-4|.
CASSSRDFGSNQPQHF
TGTGCCAGCAGTTCCAGGGATTTTGGAAGCAATCAGCCCCAGCATTTT
>.|TRBJ1-3|TRBV29-1|.
CSVMGLSGNTIYF
TGCAGCGTCATGGGACTGTCGGGAAACACCATATATTTT
>few|TRBJ1-4|TRBV20-1|.
CSARPGRETEKLFF
TGCAGTGCTAGACCAGGCCGGGAGACTGAAAAACTGTTTTTT
>.|TRBJ2-7|TRBV6-9|TRBD2
CASRPKRESSYEQYF
TGTGCCAGCAGACCCAAGCGGGAGAGTTCCTACGAGCAGTACTTC
>.|TRBJ2-1|TRBV6-1|TRBD2
CASRASLAVLCNEQFF
TGTGCCAGCAGAGCCTCCCTAGCGGTACTTTGCAATGAGCAGTTCTTC
>.|TRBJ2-7|TRBV27|.
CASRGTGTYEQYF
TGTGCCAGCAGAGGGACGGGAACCTACGAGCAGTACTTC
>.|TRBJ2-7|TRBV12-3/TRBV12-4|.
CASCPSGGGLYEQYF
TGTGCCAGCTGCCCGTCGGGAGGGGGCCTCTACGAGCAGTACTTC
>.|TRBJ2-7|TRBV2|TRBD1
CASSAGTGIHEQYF
TGTGCCAGCAGTGCTGGGACAGGGATCCACGAGCAGTACTTC
>once|TRBJ2-5|TRBV3-1|.
CASSQDISGGRTQYF
TGTGCCAGCAGCCAAGATATTTCTGGTGGACGGACCCAGTACTTC
>.|TRBJ1-2|TRBV12-3/TRBV12-4|.
CASSLWDTTNYGYTF
TGTGCCAGCAGTTTATGGGACACCACTAACTATGGCTACACCTTC
>many|TRBJ2-3|TRBV6-4|TRBD1
CASSGTGGTDTQYF
TGTGCCAGCAGTGGGACAGGGGGCACAGATACGCAGTATTTT
>.|TRBJ1-1|TRBV3-1|TRBD1
CASSHSRDRGPNTEAFF
TGTGCCAGCAGCCATTCTCGGGACAGGGGCCCGAACACTGAAGCTTTCTTT
>.|TRBJ2-3|TRBV9|.
CASSVDFTDTQYF
TGTGCCAGCAGCGTAGATTTCACAGATACGCAGTATTTT
>few|TRBJ2-7|TRBV29-1|.
CSVARGRYEQYF
TGCAGCGTTGCCCGGGGGCGATACGAGCAGTACTTC
>.|TRBJ1-5|TRBV20-1|.
CSARRGPGSNQPQHF
TGCAGTGCTAGGCGGGGTCCAGGGAGCAATCAGCCCCAGCATTTT